The next 21 T cell receptor beta chains were all read from a single sample in a study of cytomegalovirus exposure and HLA in healthy donors. 60 Vbeta and 13 Jbeta primers were used in PCR. Sequencing was performed with immunoSEQ multiplex PCR; in TCRdb, only in-frame clones are kept and a portion is missing. The table includes 45,000 to 65,000 clones, more than 70% detected once. The sequencing input was PBMCs. The receptors here all came from a woman between 18 and 30 years old in good health and CMV-seronegative.

The rearrangement links TRBV5-1 to TRBJ2-1, with 8 bases fitting TRBD2. V was clipped by 4 bases and J by 1 base; unmatched bases: 10. The CDR3 has 17 amino acids. From germline, CDR1 is SGHRS and CDR2 YFSETQ. The CDR3 is CASSPYSGGGSYNEQFF. Written as DNA, the CDR3 is TGCGCCAGCAGCCCTTACTCCGGGGGGGGGTCCTACAATGAGCAGTTCTTC.

CDR3 region: CASSFKGAHYEQYF. The CDR3 bases are TGTGCCAGCAGTTTCAAGGGGGCTCACTACGAGCAGTACTTC. The chain joins TRBV28 to TRBJ2-7; the match to TRBD1 covers 7 bases. The CDR3 is made up of 14 amino acids. Germline trimming cut 3 bases from V and 3 bases from J; bases unmatched to any gene: 5. Germline loops: CDR1 MDHEN, CDR2 SYDVKM.

The V and J genes are TRBV27 and TRBJ2-1, with 11 bases fitting TRBD2. Germline V lookup: CDR1 MNHEY, CDR2 SMNVEV (reference sequence). V was pared by 9 bases and J by 2 bases, with 9 bases of the junction left unmatched. CDR3 length: 16 amino acids. The chain's CDR3 is CASIGASGRTYNEQFF. For the CDR3, the DNA is TGTGCCAGTATCGGGGCTAGCGGGAGGACCTACAATGAGCAGTTCTTC.

The chain recombines TRBV6-4 with TRBJ2-3; possibly TRBD1 for D (5 bases). Germline V gene lookup returns CDR1 MRHNA and CDR2 SNTAGT. The V and J ends lost 4 bases and 5 bases respectively, with 13 bases between them. The CDR3 spans 14 residues. The CDR3 DNA is TGTGCCAGCAGTGTTCAGGGTGGTGGAGATACGCAGTATTTT. Its translation: CASSVQGGGDTQYF.

For the CDR3, the DNA is TGTGCCAGCAGCCCGGGGACAGATACGCAGTATTTT. Its protein product is CASSPGTDTQYF. The chain combines TRBV7-3 with TRBJ2-3; D is perhaps TRBD2 (5 bases). This CDR3 has 12 residues. Trimming stripped 5 bases from V and 3 bases from J, with 6 bases between. The V gene's germline CDR1 is SGHTA and CDR2 FQGTGA.

The V and J genes are TRBV10-3 and TRBJ2-1, with 7 bases fitting TRBD2. The V gene end was trimmed by 7 bases and the J gene end by 6 bases; junction bases not matched to a gene: 12. The CDR3 runs 15 residues. Germline V gives CDR1 ENHRY, CDR2 SYGVKD. The CDR3 bases are TGTGCCATCACCCGCAGGGAGGGCCTATCCAATGAGCAGTTCTTC. The encoded protein is CAITRREGLSNEQFF.

J is TRBJ2-7 and V is TRBV27, with no clear D. This CDR3 region has 12 residues. V was trimmed by 5 bases and J by 3 bases, leaving 8 bases between them. Germline CDR1 is MNHEY and CDR2 is SMNVEV (reference sequence). Here the CDR3 DNA reads TGTGCCAGCAGTCTCAACAACTACGAGCAGTACTTC. As protein: CASSLNNYEQYF.

This clone was counted a few times. V gene TRBV28 combines with J gene TRBJ2-7; a possible D gene is TRBD2 (6 bases). V was shortened by 6 bases and J by 2 bases, with 14 bases between the two germline ends. The CDR3 contains 14 residues. In germline, CDR1 is MDHEN, CDR2 SYDVKM. The CDR3 DNA reads as TGTGCCAGCAGGCCGGGACTTGTGACCTACGAGCAGTACTTC. It translates to CASRPGLVTYEQYF.

V usage is TRBV7-2 and J usage is TRBJ2-1; TRBD2 matches at 7 bases. Trimming at V came to 4 bases and at J to 3 bases, leaving 12 bases not matched to a gene. The length of the CDR3 is 17 residues. Germline V gives CDR1 SGHTA, CDR2 FQGNSA. The CDR3 nucleotides read TGTGCCAGCAGCTCCCCCTCCGGGACTACATACTACAATGAGCAGTTCTTC. Translated: CASSSPSGTTYYNEQFF. Variable domain in full (rest from reference TRBV7-2 and TRBJ2-1): GAGVSQSPSNKVTEKGKDVELRCDPISGHTALYWYRQSLGQGLEFLIYFQGNSAPDKSGLPSDRFSAERTGGSVSTLTIQRTQQEDSAVYLCASSSPSGTTYYNEQFFGPGTRLTVL.

In the case of this clone: Other DNA sequences in this specimen translate into the identical CDR3. The chain combines TRBV7-3 with TRBJ2-5; a weak D match, TRBD1 (6 bases). The germline CDR1 and CDR2 sequences are SGHTA and FQGTGA. V lost 5 bases and J 4 bases, leaving 14 bases between the germline ends. The CDR3 runs 14 residues. The CDR3 loop reads CASSQGHISETQYF. The DNA for the CDR3 is TGTGCCAGCAGCCAGGGACATATTTCAGAGACCCAGTACTTC.

The genes are TRBV28 and TRBJ2-3, with D possibly matching TRBD2 (6 bases). The CDR3 contains 14 residues. Per the germline V gene, CDR1 is MDHEN and CDR2 is SYDVKM. The germline V and J ends were trimmed by 3 bases and 1 base, with 8 bases remaining between them. Written as DNA, the CDR3 is TGTGCCAGCAGTTTTGTAGCGGGCACAGATACGCAGTATTTT. Translating it yields CASSFVAGTDTQYF.

The gene calls are TRBV7-9 and TRBJ2-1; 10 nucleotides match TRBD2. Trimming took 5 bases from V and 2 from J; bases not matched to a gene: 9. CDR1 and CDR2 from the germline V gene are SEHNR and FQNEAQ (reference sequence). CDR3 size: 17 residues. The CDR3 loop is CASSLRPSGSAYNEQFF. CDR3 DNA sequence: TGTGCCAGCAGCCTCCGACCTAGCGGGAGTGCCTACAATGAGCAGTTCTTC.

About this clone: Without the conserved terminal phenylalanine or tryptophan, this CDR3 likely stems from a read error. This chain joins TRBV28 and TRBJ2-7, with 13 bases lining up with TRBD2. The CDR3 has 16 residues. V lost 3 bases to trimming and J lost 4 bases; unmatched junction nucleotides: 6. Germline V gene lookup returns CDR1 MDHEN and CDR2 SYDVKM. CDR3 loop: CASSFSGTSGKYEQYL. The DNA for the CDR3 is TGTGCCAGCAGTTTCTCCGGGACTAGCGGGAAGTACGAGCAGTACCTC.

The V call is TRBV10-3, the J call TRBJ2-1; TRBD2 aligns across 16 bases. Germline trimming cut 0 bases from V and 8 bases from J; bases unmatched to any gene: 1. The CDR3 length is 16 residues. Germline CDR1 ENHRY, CDR2 SYGVKD. The CDR3 spells CAISESGLAGGYEQFF. In DNA form, the CDR3 reads TGTGCCATCAGTGAGTCGGGACTAGCGGGAGGGTATGAGCAGTTCTTC.

CDR3: CASSLRGQGTEAFF. The DNA for the CDR3 is TGTGCCAGCAGCCTTCGGGGACAGGGCACTGAAGCTTTCTTT. The chain is built from TRBV7-3 and TRBJ1-1; TRBD1 matches at 9 bases. CDR1 and CDR2 from the germline V gene are SGHTA and FQGTGA. V shed 5 bases, J shed 4 bases, and the junction held 5 bases outside the gene matches. This CDR3 is built from 14 residues.

The J gene is TRBJ2-1, the V gene TRBV11-3; D gene unclear. This CDR3 is built from 18 residues. Germline loops: CDR1 SGHNT, CDR2 YENEEA. V was clipped by 5 bases and J by 2 bases, with 22 bases between them. The CDR3 here is CASSSALMSRGTYNEQFF. Here the CDR3 DNA reads TGTGCCAGCAGCAGTGCCCTCATGAGTCGAGGCACCTACAATGAGCAGTTCTTC. The full variable domain, completed using reference TRBV11-3 and TRBJ2-1, is EAGVVQSPRYKIIEKKQPVAFWCNPISGHNTLYWYLQNLGQGPELLIRYENEEAVDDSQLPKDRFSAERLKGVDSTLKIQPAELGDSAVYLCASSSALMSRGTYNEQFFGPGTRLTVL.

The chain couples TRBV10-3 to TRBJ2-2; D may be TRBD2 (5 bases). V gave up 3 bases and J gave up 3 bases, with 14 bases separating them. The CDR3 runs 16 residues. CDR1 ENHRY and CDR2 SYGVKD come from the germline V gene. Here the CDR3 reads CAISDEGLADTGELFF. DNA for the CDR3: TGTGCCATCAGTGACGAGGGCCTCGCCGACACCGGGGAGCTGTTTTTT.

This sequence joins TRBV18 and TRBJ2-7; D is unclear. The CDR3 has 13 residues. Germline V gene sequence: CDR1 KGHSH, CDR2 LQKENI. V was clipped by 3 bases and J by 3 bases, with 9 bases between them. CDR3 sequence: CASSPAPRYEQYF. The CDR3, as DNA: TGTGCCAGCTCACCGGCACCCCGCTACGAGCAGTACTTC.

The chain combines TRBV27 with TRBJ1-6; 8 nucleotides line up with TRBD1. V trimming: 3 bases; J trimming: 0 bases; junction bases outside the gene matches: 13. The CDR3 sequence is 20 residues long. CDR1 is MNHEY and CDR2 is SMNVEV in the germline V gene (reference sequence). The CDR3 bases are TGTGCCAGCAGTTTTCGGACAGGGACGCCATGGAGCTCCTATAATTCACCCCTCCACTTT. It encodes CASSFRTGTPWSSYNSPLHF.

The chain couples TRBV4-1 to TRBJ1-2, with D perhaps TRBD1 (5 bases). Germline CDR1 is MGHRA and CDR2 is YSYEKL. Deletions cut 4 bases from V and 5 bases from J, with 17 bases between. CDR3 length: 15 residues. The CDR3 region is CASSLAGRGAYGYTF. Here the CDR3 DNA reads TGCGCCAGCAGCCTGGCGGGACGAGGGGCGTATGGCTACACCTTC.

The chain uses TRBV27 and TRBJ2-7; TRBD1 is a possible D gene (6 bases). V was pared by 10 bases and J by 5 bases, with 12 bases between. The CDR3 runs to 11 residues. Germline CDR1 and CDR2: MNHEY and SMNVEV (reference sequence). For the CDR3, the DNA is TGTGCCACCTACAGGGCCAACGAGCAGTACTTC. Residues: CATYRANEQYF.